These 11 T cell receptor beta chains came from one sample sequenced in a study of T-cell memory formation after mild COVID-19. TCRdb analysed the 5' RACE reads with MiXCR anew, one entry per CDR3 protein. The sample includes roughly 560,000 distinct CDR3 sequences, about a fifth of them seen just once. The sample comprised PBMCs or a T cell subset sorted from them (not recorded which). The receptor source for this set is an adult woman who had mild COVID-19 (a few samples of this study predate the infection). Cell type and time point are not known.

This chain connects TRBV6-1 to TRBJ1-6; D is undetermined. There are 16 residues in the CDR3. CDR1 is MNHNS and CDR2 is SASEGT in the germline V gene. Trimming stripped 7 bases from V and 10 bases from J, with 23 bases between. The CDR3 loop reads CASMGRGIIGWSPLHF. In nucleotides, the CDR3 is TGTGCCAGCATGGGCCGGGGTATAATTGGATGGTCACCCCTCCACTTT.

This clonotype was counted a few times. V is TRBV14 and J is TRBJ2-3; 10 bases line up with TRBD2. The CDR3 length is 16 residues. Trimming at V came to 3 bases and at J to 3 bases, leaving 6 bases not matched to a gene. Germline V gives CDR1 SGHDN, CDR2 FVKESK. The CDR3 DNA is TGTGCCAGCAGCCATCAGCGGGGGGGATGGACAGATACGCAGTATTTT. Translated: CASSHQRGGWTDTQYF.

This clonotype was picked up many times. This chain uses TRBV25-1 with TRBJ2-7, with unresolved D. Germline CDR1 reads MGHDK; CDR2 reads SYGVNS. Trimming took off 3 bases at V and 5 bases at J, with 17 bases between the two ends. The CDR3 runs to 15 residues. CDR3 residues: CASSDPLPPLHEQYF. DNA for the CDR3: TGTGCCAGCAGTGATCCCCTTCCCCCTCTTCACGAGCAGTACTTC.

The chain couples TRBV7-6 to TRBJ2-5; 7 positions match TRBD1. Germline trimming cut 0 bases from V and 4 bases from J; bases unmatched to any gene: 14. Per germline, CDR1 SGHVS and CDR2 FNYEAQ. The CDR3 spans 18 residues. CDR3 in amino acids: CASSLARIEDRLGETQYF. The CDR3 DNA sequence: TGTGCCAGCAGCTTAGCCCGAATTGAGGACAGGTTGGGAGAGACCCAGTACTTC.

In its sample, this clonotype was seen a few times. The chain links TRBV5-4 to TRBJ1-1; a possible D gene is TRBD1 (6 bases). There are 14 residues in the CDR3. Trimming took 4 bases from V and 3 from J, leaving 13 bases between them. Looked up from germline, CDR1 is SGHNT and CDR2 is YYREEE (reference sequence). The CDR3: CASSRRTDYTEAFF. CDR3 bases: TGTGCCAGCAGCCGCCGGACAGATTACACTGAAGCTTTCTTT.

The V call is TRBV12-3 or TRBV12-4, the J call TRBJ2-3; D gene unclear. The CDR3 covers 14 residues. V lost 7 bases, J lost 6 bases, and 17 bases lay in between. The CDR3 reads CASTPYRRADTQYF. The CDR3 region has the DNA TGTGCCAGCACTCCCTACCGTAGGGCCGATACGCAGTATTTT.

This clonotype was counted only a few times. This rearrangement joins TRBV6-4 to TRBJ2-3, with D hard to call. In germline, CDR1 is MRHNA, CDR2 SNTAGT. V lost 2 bases and J lost 1, with 7 bases in between. CDR3 length: 14 amino acids. CDR3 nucleotide sequence: TGTGCCAGCAGTGACATGCAGGGCACAGATACGCAGTATTTT. Its translation is CASSDMQGTDTQYF.

V gene TRBV5-1 combines with J gene TRBJ2-7; 13 bases map to TRBD2. Trimming took 4 bases from V and 3 from J; bases not matched to a gene: 7. The CDR3 covers 16 residues. In germline, CDR1 is SGHRS, CDR2 YFSETQ. CDR3 in DNA: TGCGCCAGCAGCCCCGGACTAGCGGGGGAGGTCTACGAGCAGTACTTC. Protein product: CASSPGLAGEVYEQYF.

For the CDR3, the DNA is TGTGCCAGCAGTATTGCCCCTACCCGACTGCTTTATCATGGTGAGCAGTTCTTC. Amino acids: CASSIAPTRLLYHGEQFF. The J gene is TRBJ2-1, the V gene TRBV28; D gene uncertain. Germline CDR1 and CDR2: MDHEN and SYDVKM. Trimming took off 5 bases at V and 9 bases at J, with 29 bases between the two ends. CDR3 size: 18 residues.

V is TRBV4-1 and J is TRBJ2-5; TRBD2 is a possible D gene (7 bases). CDR1 and CDR2 from the germline V gene are MGHRA and YSYEKL. V was cut by 0 bases and J by 5 bases, with 13 bases left in between. The CDR3 totals 15 residues. CDR3 DNA sequence: TGCGCCAGCAGCCAAGAATGGGGGGGGCGTGAGACCCAGTACTTC. Translation gives CASSQEWGGRETQYF.

CDR3 amino acids: CASSQEPGISTDTQYF. CDR3 sequence (DNA): TGCGCCAGCAGCCAAGAGCCGGGTATAAGCACAGATACGCAGTATTTT. The V gene is TRBV4-1, the J gene TRBJ2-3, with no clear D. CDR1 MGHRA and CDR2 YSYEKL come from the germline V gene. Trimming removed 0 bases at V and 0 bases at J, with 10 bases between. CDR3 length: 16 amino acids.